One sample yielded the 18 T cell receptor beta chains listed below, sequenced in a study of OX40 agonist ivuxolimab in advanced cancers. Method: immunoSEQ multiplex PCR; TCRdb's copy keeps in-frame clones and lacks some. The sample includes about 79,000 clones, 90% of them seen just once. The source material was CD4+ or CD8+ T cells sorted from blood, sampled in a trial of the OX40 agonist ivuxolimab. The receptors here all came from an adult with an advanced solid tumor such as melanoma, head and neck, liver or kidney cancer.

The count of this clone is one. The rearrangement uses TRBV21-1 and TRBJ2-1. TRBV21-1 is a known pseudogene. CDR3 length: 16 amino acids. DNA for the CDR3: TGTGCCAGCAGCAAGTGGCAGCAAAGCTCCTACAATGAGCAGTTCTTC. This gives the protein CASSKWQQSSYNEQFF.

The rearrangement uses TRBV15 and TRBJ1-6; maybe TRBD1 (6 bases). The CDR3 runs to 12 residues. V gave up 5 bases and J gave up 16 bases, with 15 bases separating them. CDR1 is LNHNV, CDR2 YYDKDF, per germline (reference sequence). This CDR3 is CATSGSRGTLHF. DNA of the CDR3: TGTGCCACCAGCGGAAGCAGGGGCACACTCCACTTT.

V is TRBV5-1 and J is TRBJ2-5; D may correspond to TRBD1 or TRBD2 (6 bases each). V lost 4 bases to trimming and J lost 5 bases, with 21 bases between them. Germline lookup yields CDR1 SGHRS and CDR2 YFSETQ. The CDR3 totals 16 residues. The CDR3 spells CASSLLSPGAVETQYF. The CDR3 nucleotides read TGCGCCAGCAGCCTCCTCTCGCCGGGGGCGGTGGAGACCCAGTACTTC.

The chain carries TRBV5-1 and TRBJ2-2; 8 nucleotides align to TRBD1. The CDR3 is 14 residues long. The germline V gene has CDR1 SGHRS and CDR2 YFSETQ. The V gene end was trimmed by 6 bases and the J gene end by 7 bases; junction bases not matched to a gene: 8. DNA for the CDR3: TGCGCCAGCACCAGGACAGGGTTGGGCGGGGAGCTGTTTTTT. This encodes CASTRTGLGGELFF.

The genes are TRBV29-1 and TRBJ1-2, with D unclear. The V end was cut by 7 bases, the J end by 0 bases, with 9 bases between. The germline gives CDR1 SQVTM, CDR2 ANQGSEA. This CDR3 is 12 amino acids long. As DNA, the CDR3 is TGCAGCGGGATGGCCTCTAACTATGGCTACACCTTC. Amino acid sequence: CSGMASNYGYTF.

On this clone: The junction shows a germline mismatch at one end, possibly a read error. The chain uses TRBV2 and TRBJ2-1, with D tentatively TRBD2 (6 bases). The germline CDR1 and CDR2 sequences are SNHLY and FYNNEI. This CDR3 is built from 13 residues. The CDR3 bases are TGTGCCAGCAGTGAAAGGCCCGGGAGACTGGGGGTCTTC. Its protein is CASSERPGRLGVF. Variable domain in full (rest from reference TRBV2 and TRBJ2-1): EPEVTQTPSHQVTQMGQEVILRCVPISNHLYFYWYRQILGQKVEFLVSFYNNEISEKSEIFDDQFSVERPDGSNFTLKIRSTKLEDSAMYFCASSERPGRLGVFGPGTRLTVL.

The DNA of the CDR3 is TGCGCCAGCAGTCCCGGGACAGGGTTGGAAGAGACCCAGTACTTC. It specifies CASSPGTGLEETQYF. This chain uses TRBV5-1 with TRBJ2-5; 9 bases are shared with TRBD1. The J segment lost 3 bases and the V segment lost 5 bases, leaving 8 bases of the junction unmatched. CDR3 length equals 15 residues. Germline assignment: CDR1 SGHRS and CDR2 YFSETQ. Complete variable domain (other parts from reference TRBV5-1 and TRBJ2-5): KAGVTQTPRYLIKTRGQQVTLSCSPISGHRSVSWYQQTPGQGLQFLFEYFSETQRNKGNFPGRFSGRQFSNSRSEMNVSTLELGDSALYLCASSPGTGLEETQYFGPGTRLLVL.

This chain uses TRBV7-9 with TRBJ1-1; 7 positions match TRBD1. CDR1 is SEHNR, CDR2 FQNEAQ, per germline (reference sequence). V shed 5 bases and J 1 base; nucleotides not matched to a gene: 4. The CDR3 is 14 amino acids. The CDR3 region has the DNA TGTGCCAGCAGCCGCCGGACAGGGAACACTGAAGCTTTCTTT. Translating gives CASSRRTGNTEAFF.

Here the CDR3 reads CASSLSMNTEAFF. The CDR3, as DNA: TGTGCCAGCAGCTTATCGATGAACACTGAAGCTTTCTTT. The chain links TRBV7-3 to TRBJ1-1; D is unresolved. The CDR3 spans 13 residues. Trimming took 2 bases from V and 0 from J, leaving 4 bases between them. Germline loops: CDR1 SGHTA, CDR2 FQGTGA.

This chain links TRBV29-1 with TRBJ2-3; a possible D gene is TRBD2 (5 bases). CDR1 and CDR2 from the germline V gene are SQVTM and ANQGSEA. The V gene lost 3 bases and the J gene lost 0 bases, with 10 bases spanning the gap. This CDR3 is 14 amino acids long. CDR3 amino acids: CSVEGAASTDTQYF. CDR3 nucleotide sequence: TGCAGCGTTGAGGGAGCGGCGAGCACAGATACGCAGTATTTT.

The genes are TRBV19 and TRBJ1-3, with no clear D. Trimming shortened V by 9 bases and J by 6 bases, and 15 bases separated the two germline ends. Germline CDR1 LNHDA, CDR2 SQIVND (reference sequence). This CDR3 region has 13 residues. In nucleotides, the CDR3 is TGTGCCAGCTCTAGAAGTGCCGTAAACACCATATATTTT. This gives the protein CASSRSAVNTIYF.

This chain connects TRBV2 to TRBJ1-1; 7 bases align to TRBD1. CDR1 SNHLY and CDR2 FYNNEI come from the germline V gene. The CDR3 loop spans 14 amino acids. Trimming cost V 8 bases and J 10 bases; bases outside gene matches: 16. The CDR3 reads CASQPDRDELRAFF. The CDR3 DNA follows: TGTGCCAGCCAACCTGACAGGGACGAGTTGAGAGCTTTCTTT.

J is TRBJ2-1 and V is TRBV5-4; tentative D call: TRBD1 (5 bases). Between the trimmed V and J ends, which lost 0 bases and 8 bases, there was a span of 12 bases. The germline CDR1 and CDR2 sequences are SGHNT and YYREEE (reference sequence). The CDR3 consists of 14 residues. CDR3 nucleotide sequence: TGTGCCAGCAGCTTGGGCAGGGTTATAGATGAGCAGTTCTTC. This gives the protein CASSLGRVIDEQFF.

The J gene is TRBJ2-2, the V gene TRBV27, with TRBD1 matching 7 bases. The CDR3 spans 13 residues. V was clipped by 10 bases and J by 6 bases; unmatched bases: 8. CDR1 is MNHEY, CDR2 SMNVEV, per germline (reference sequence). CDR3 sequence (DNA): TGTGCCACTCAAAGAGGGGGCGCCGGGGAGCTGTTTTTT. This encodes CATQRGGAGELFF.

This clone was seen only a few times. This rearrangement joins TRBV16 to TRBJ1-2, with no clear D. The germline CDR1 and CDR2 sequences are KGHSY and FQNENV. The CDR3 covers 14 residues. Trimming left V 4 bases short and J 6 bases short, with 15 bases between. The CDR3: CASSPRFQEDGYTF. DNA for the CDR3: TGTGCCAGCAGCCCTCGCTTCCAGGAGGATGGCTACACCTTC.

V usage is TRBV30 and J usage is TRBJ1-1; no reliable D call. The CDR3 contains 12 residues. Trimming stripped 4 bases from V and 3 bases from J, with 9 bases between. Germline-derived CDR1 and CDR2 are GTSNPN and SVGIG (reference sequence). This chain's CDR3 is CAWIPLYTEAFF. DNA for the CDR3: TGTGCCTGGATCCCCTTATACACTGAAGCTTTCTTT.

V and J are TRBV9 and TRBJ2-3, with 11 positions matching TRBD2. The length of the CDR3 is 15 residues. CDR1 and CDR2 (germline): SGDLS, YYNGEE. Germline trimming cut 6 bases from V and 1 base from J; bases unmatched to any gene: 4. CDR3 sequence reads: CASNLLAGGTDTQYF. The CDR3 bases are TGTGCCAGCAACTTACTAGCGGGGGGCACAGATACGCAGTATTTT.

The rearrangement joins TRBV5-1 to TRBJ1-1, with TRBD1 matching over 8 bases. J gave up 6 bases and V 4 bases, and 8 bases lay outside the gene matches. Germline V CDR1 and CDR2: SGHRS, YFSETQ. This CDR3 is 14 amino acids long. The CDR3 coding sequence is TGCGCCAGCAGCAGCTATGGACAGGGCTCTGAAGCTTTCTTT. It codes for CASSSYGQGSEAFF. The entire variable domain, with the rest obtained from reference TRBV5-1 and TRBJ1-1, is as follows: KAGVTQTPRYLIKTRGQQVTLSCSPISGHRSVSWYQQTPGQGLQFLFEYFSETQRNKGNFPGRFSGRQFSNSRSEMNVSTLELGDSALYLCASSSYGQGSEAFFGQGTRLTVV.